The present T cell receptor (beta chain) was sequenced within a study of T cell responses to AZD1222 COVID-19 vaccine. Second-dose groups at about 4 or about 12 weeks were pooled. A note on this clone: Its antigen remains unidentified.

The protocol was immunoSEQ multiplex PCR, while the TCRdb copy is restricted to in-frame clones and leaves out a portion. In the table there are roughly 180,000 clones, 90% to 95% of which are singletons. V was pared by 1 base and J by 2 bases, with 12 bases between. The CDR3 spans 16 residues. CDR1 is LNHDA and CDR2 is SQIVND in the germline V gene (reference sequence). The study's findings and limits: Along spike, vaccine-associated CD4 TCRs were found throughout, with dominance at 160-218 and 743-854. Baseline testing showed seropositivity in only six or seven AZD1222 recipients. Spike-specific TCRs gained breadth and depth after people received two AZD1222 doses.

This chain joins TRBV19 and TRBJ2-4, with D tentatively TRBD1 or TRBD2 (5 bases each). This clonotype was sampled from an adult who received the AZD1222 COVID-19 vaccine. Specimen: peripheral blood, collected 28 days after the second AZD1222 dose. CDR3 sequence reads: CASSIGAGGTKNIQYF. CDR3 nucleotide sequence: TGTGCCAGTAGTATAGGGGCTGGGGGAACCAAAAACATTCAGTACTTC.